The TCR beta chain described here comes from a study of T-cell memory formation after mild COVID-19. V gave up 1 base and J gave up 2 bases, with 18 bases separating them. CDR3 length: 17 amino acids. Per germline, CDR1 SGHRS and CDR2 YFSETQ. TCRdb reprocessed the 5' RACE reads via MiXCR and lists one record per CDR3 protein. Here the sample spans about 200,000 distinct CDR3 sequences, over 9.5% being singletons. The sequencing sample was made of PBMCs or a T cell subset sorted from them (not recorded which). The rearrangement uses TRBV5-1 and TRBJ1-1, with D tentatively TRBD1 (6 bases). The receptor was isolated from a man younger than 35 who had mild COVID-19 (a few samples of this study predate the infection). Cell type and time point are not known. The CDR3 nucleotides are TGCGCCAGCAGCTTGTTTTCGGGACACGGTTCTAACACTGAAGCTTTCTTT. Residues: CASSLFSGHGSNTEAFF. Using reference TRBV5-1 and TRBJ1-1 for the parts outside the CDR3, the full variable domain is KAGVTQTPRYLIKTRGQQVTLSCSPISGHRSVSWYQQTPGQGLQFLFEYFSETQRNKGNFPGRFSGRQFSNSRSEMNVSTLELGDSALYLCASSLFSGHGSNTEAFFGQGTRLTVV.